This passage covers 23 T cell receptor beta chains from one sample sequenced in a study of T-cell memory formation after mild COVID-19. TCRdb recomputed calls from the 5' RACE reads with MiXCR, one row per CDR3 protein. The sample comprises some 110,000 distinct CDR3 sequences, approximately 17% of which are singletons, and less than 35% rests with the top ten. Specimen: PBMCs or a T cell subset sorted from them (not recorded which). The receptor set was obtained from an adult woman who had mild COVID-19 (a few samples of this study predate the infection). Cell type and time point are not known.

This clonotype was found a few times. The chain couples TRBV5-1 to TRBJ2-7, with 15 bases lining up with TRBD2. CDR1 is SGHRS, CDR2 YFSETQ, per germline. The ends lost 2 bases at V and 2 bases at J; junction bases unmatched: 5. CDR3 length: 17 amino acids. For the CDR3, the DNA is TGCGCCAGCAGCTTCGGACTAGCGGGAGGGAACACCTACGAGCAGTACTTC. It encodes CASSFGLAGGNTYEQYF.

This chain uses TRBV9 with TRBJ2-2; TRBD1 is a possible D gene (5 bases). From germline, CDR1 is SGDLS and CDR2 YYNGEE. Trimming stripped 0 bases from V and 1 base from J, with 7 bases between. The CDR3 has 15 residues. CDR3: CASSVADKNTGELFF. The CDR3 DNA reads TGTGCCAGCAGCGTAGCGGACAAGAACACCGGGGAGCTGTTTTTT.

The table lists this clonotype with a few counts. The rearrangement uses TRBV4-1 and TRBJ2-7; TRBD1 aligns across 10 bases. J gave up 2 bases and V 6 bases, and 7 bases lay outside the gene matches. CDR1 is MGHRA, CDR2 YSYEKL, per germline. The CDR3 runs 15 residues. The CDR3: CASSPGTGEPYEQYF. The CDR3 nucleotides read TGCGCCAGCAGTCCTGGGACAGGGGAGCCCTACGAGCAGTACTTC.

The CDR3 DNA reads as TGTGCCACACTAGAACTCCTAGGCGGCAATGAGCAGTTCTTC. This translates into CATLELLGGNEQFF. This chain connects TRBV7-9 to TRBJ2-1, with D possibly TRBD2 on 5 matching bases. V gave up 10 bases and J gave up 6 bases, with 19 bases separating them. The germline V gene has CDR1 SEHNR and CDR2 FQNEAQ (reference sequence). The CDR3 has 14 residues.

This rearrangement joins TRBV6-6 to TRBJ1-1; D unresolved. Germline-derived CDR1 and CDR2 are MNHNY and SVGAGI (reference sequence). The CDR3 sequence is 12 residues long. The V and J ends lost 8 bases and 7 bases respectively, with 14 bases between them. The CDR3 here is CASLKSGGEAFF. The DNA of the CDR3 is TGTGCCAGCTTAAAGTCAGGCGGTGAAGCTTTCTTT.

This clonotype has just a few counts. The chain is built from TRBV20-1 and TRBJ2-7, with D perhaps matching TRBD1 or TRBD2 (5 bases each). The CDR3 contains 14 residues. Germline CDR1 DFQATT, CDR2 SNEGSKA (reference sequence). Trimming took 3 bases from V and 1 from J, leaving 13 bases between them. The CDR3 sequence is CSARGRRNSYEQYF. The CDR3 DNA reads TGCAGTGCTAGGGGACGACGGAATTCCTACGAGCAGTACTTC.

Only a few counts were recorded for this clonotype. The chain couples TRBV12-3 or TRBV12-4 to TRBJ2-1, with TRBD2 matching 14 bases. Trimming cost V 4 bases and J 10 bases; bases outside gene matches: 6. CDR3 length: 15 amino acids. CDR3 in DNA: TGTGCCAGCAGTTCAACGGGACTAGCGGGAGCGGAGCAGTTCTTC. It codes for CASSSTGLAGAEQFF.

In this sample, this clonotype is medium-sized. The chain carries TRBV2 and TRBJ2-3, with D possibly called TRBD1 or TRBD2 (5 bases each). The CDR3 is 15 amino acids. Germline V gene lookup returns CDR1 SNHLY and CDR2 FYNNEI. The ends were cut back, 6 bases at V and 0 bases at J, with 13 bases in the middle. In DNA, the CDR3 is TGTGCCAGCAGCGCCGGGACGGCTAGCACAGATACGCAGTATTTT. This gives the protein CASSAGTASTDTQYF. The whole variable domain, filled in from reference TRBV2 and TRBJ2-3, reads EPEVTQTPSHQVTQMGQEVILRCVPISNHLYFYWYRQILGQKVEFLVSFYNNEISEKSEIFDDQFSVERPDGSNFTLKIRSTKLEDSAMYFCASSAGTASTDTQYFGPGTRLTVL.

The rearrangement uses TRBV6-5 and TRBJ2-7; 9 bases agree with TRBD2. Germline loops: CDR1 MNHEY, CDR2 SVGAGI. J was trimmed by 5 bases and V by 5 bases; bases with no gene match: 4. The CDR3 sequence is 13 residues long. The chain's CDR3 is CASSPERGDEQYF. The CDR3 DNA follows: TGTGCCAGCAGTCCCGAGCGGGGGGACGAGCAGTACTTC.

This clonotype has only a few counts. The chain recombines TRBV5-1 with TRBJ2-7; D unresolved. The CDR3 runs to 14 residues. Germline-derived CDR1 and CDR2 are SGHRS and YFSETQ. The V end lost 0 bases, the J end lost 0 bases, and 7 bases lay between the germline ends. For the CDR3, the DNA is TGCGCCAGCAGCTTGGGCATGGGCTCCTACGAGCAGTACTTC. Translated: CASSLGMGSYEQYF.

CDR3 bases: TGCAGCGCCCTAGGAAGGACAGGGGGGTGGACTGAAGCTTTCTTT. It yields the protein CSALGRTGGWTEAFF. This chain uses TRBV29-1 with TRBJ1-1; the match to TRBD1 covers 10 bases. Losses at the gene ends were 7 bases for V and 5 bases for J; bases not matched to a gene: 13. The CDR3 covers 15 residues. Germline CDR1 and CDR2: SQVTM and ANQGSEA.

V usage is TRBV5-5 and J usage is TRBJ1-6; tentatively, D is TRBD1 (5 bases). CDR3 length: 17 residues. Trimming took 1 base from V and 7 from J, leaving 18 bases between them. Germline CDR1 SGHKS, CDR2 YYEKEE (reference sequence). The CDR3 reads CASSLTTPGLMNSPLHF. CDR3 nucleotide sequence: TGTGCCAGCAGCTTGACGACCCCGGGACTGATGAATTCACCCCTCCACTTT. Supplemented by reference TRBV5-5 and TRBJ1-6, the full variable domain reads DAGVTQSPTHLIKTRGQQVTLRCSPISGHKSVSWYQQVLGQGPQFIFQYYEKEERGRGNFPDRFSARQFPNYSSELNVNALLLGDSALYLCASSLTTPGLMNSPLHFGNGTRLTVT.

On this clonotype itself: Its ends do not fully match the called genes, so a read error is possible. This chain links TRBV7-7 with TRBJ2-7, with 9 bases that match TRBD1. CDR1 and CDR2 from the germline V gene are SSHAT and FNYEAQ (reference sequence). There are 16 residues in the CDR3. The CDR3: CASSLAAGQGLYEQYF. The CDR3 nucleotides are TGTGCTAGCAGCTTAGCGGCGGGACAGGGTTTATACGAGCAGTACTTC.

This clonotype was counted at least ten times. CDR3 nucleotide sequence: TGTGCCAGCAGTTTACAGGGGTCCTACGAGCAGTACTTC. Protein sequence: CASSLQGSYEQYF. The gene calls are TRBV27 and TRBJ2-7; TRBD1 might be the D (6 bases). This CDR3 region has 13 residues. The germline V and J ends were trimmed by 2 bases and 1 base, with 6 bases remaining between them. The V gene's germline CDR1 is MNHEY and CDR2 SMNVEV (reference sequence).

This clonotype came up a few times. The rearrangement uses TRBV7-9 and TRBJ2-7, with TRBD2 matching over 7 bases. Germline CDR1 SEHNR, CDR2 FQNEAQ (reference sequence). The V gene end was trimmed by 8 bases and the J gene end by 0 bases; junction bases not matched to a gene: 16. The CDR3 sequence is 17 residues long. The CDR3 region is CASPPSVPGGSSYEQYF. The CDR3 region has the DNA TGTGCCAGCCCCCCCAGCGTACCAGGCGGGAGCTCCTACGAGCAGTACTTC.

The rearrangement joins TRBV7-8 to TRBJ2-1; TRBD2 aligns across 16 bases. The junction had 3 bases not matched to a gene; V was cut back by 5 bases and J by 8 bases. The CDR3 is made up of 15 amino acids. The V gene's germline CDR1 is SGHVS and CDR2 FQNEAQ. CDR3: CASSTGLAGGYEQFF. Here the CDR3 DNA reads TGTGCCAGCAGCACGGGACTAGCGGGAGGGTATGAGCAGTTCTTC.

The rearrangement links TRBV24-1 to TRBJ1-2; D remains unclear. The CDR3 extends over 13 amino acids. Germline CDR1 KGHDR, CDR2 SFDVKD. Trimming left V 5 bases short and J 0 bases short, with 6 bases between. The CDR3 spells CATSVEANYGYTF. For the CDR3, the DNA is TGTGCCACCAGTGTGGAAGCTAACTATGGCTACACCTTC.

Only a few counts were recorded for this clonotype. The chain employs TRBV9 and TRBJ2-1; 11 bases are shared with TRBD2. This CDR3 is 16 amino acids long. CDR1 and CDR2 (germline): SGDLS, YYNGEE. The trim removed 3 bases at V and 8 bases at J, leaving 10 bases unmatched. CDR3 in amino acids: CASSAEYLAGGHEQFF. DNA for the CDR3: TGTGCCAGCAGCGCCGAGTACCTAGCGGGAGGACATGAGCAGTTCTTC.

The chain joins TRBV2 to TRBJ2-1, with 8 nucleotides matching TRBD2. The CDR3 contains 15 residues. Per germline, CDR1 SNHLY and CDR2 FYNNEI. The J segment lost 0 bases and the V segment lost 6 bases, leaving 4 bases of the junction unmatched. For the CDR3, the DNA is TGTGCCAGCAGACCCGGGACTAGCTCCTACAATGAGCAGTTCTTC. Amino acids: CASRPGTSSYNEQFF.

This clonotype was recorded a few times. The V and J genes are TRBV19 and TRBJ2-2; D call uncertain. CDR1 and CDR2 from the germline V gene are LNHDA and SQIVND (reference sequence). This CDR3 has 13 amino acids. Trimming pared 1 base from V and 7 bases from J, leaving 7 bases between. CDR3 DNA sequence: TGTGCCAGTAGTATAGGGCTGAGCGGGGAGCTGTTTTTT. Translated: CASSIGLSGELFF.

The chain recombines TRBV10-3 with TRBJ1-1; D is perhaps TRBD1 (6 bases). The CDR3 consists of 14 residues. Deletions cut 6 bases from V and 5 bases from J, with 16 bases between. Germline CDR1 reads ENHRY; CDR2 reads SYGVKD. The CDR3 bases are TGTGCCATCAGCACACAGGGAGGAGGGACTGAAGCTTTCTTT. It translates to CAISTQGGGTEAFF.

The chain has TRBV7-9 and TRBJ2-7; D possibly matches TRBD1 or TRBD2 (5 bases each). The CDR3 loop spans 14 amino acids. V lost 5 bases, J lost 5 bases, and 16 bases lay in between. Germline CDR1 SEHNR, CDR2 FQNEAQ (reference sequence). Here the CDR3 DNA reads TGTGCCAGCAGCGAAGTGGGGGTTAGCGACGAGCAGTACTTC. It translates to CASSEVGVSDEQYF.

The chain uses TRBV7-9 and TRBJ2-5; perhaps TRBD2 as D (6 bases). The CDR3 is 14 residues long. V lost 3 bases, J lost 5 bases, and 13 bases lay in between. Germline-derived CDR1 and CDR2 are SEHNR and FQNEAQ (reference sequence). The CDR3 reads CASSFSEGGETQYF. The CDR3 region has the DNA TGTGCCAGCAGCTTTTCCGAAGGAGGGGAGACCCAGTACTTC.